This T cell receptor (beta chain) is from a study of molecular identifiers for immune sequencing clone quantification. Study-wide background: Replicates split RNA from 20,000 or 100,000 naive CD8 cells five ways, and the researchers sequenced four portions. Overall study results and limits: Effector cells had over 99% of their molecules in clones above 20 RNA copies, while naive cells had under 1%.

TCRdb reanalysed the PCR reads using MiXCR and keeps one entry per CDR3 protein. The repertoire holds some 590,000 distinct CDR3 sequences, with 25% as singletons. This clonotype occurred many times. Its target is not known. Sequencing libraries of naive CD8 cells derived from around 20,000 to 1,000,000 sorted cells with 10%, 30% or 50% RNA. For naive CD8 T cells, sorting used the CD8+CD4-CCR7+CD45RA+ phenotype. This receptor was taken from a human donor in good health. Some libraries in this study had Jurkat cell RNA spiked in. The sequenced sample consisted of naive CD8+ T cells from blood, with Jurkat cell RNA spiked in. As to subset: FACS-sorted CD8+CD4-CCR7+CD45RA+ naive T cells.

The CDR3 nucleotides read TGTGCCAGCAGTTCGTCCTCGAGATTTGGACAGGGAAGCCAGCCCCAGCATTTT. Translation gives CASSSSSRFGQGSQPQHF. The genes are TRBV6-9 and TRBJ1-5; 8 bases map to TRBD1. Germline V gene lookup returns CDR1 MNHGY and CDR2 SVAAGI. V lost 4 bases, J lost 7 bases, and 18 bases stayed unmatched. This CDR3 region has 18 residues.